Listed here is a single TCR beta chain. What it binds is not known. The junction and the germline gene differ at one end; a read error may be behind it. The CDR3 length is 15 residues. Per the germline V gene, CDR1 is SGHRS and CDR2 is YFSETQ. Cells sorted as Tregs were CD4+, CD25+ and CD127-/low. Full-length variable regions came from constant-region reverse primers plus semi-nested Nested Universal Primer A PCR. In TCRdb, the 5' RACE reads were re-called with MiXCR into one record per CDR3 protein. The sample lists 35,000 to 50,000 distinct CDR3 sequences; less than 25% were seen once. Study-level results: Whole repertoires were not studied in the larger cohort, only one V-J beta rearrangement.

This sequence joins TRBV5-1 and TRBJ1-1; no reliable D call. The sample comprised Tregs sorted from blood. The sequence came from a female donor with breast cancer. The CDR3 DNA is TGCGCCGGCAGCTTGGCGGGATCTATGAACACTGAAGCTTTCTTT. It codes for CAGSLAGSMNTEAFF.